This entry describes one T cell receptor beta chain. Its antigen is unknown. This record belongs to a study of Ad26.COV2.S vaccination and SARS-CoV-2 variants. Study information: Intramuscularly, Ad26.COV2.S was given either once or twice, 56 days apart. Points from the study as a whole: In TCR breadth and depth analyses, total T cell responses may have been underestimated. Similar non-spike TCR breadth was observed in recipients of vaccine and of placebo. Spike-specific responses of CD8+ and CD4+ T cells were reported to display substantial breadth after vaccination.

The treatment is: roughly 19 received Ad26.COV2.S at low or high dose, single or two shots; about 5 received placebo; per-sample allocation not given. Samples analyzed were those drawn on day 63 after the first vaccine or placebo injection. The assay was immunoSEQ multiplex PCR, and TCRdb's table has in-frame clones only and misses some. The table has 380,000 or so clones, about 85% seen once. This CDR3 is 15 amino acids long. Trimming took 4 bases from V and 0 from J, leaving 12 bases between them. Per the germline V gene, CDR1 is SEHNR and CDR2 is FQNEAQ (reference sequence). The chain has TRBV7-9 and TRBJ1-1; D ambiguous. Source: peripheral blood, taken in a trial of Ad26.COV2.S vaccine versus placebo. The receptor's source is a person between 18 and 60 years old who received the Ad26.COV2.S COVID-19 vaccine or a placebo. The DNA for the CDR3 is TGTGCCAGCAGCTCCCCCCCCCGCCTGAACACTGAAGCTTTCTTT. Residues: CASSSPPRLNTEAFF.